This record concerns one T cell receptor beta chain sequence. In the original analysis: Quantification of nucleated cells was approximated via reference gene primer amplification. Generated by immunoSEQ multiplex PCR, the TCRdb table keeps only in-frame clones and is missing some. That table furnishes V, J and clone size, whereas the DNA furnished D and trimming. The table lists 30,000 to 40,000 clones, approximately 89% of them singletons, with 14% in the top ten. With 10 bases clipped from V and 1 base from J, the junction kept 11 bases outside the gene matches. This CDR3 has 16 amino acids. Germline-derived CDR1 and CDR2 are LNHDA and SQIVND (reference sequence). This record belongs to a study of blood T cell repertoires in COVID-19. At the level of the study: Collection of acute and convalescent COVID-19 samples took place in the United States, Italy and Spain. In each case, the material was cDNA or gDNA derived from T cells, B-cell-depleted T cells, or PBMCs.

The sequence derives from a man aged 55 to 70 with active COVID-19. The gene calls are TRBV19 and TRBJ1-1; 11 bases match TRBD1. Sequenced material: peripheral blood. The CDR3 DNA follows: TGTGCCACATGGTACCCGGGGACAGGGGGGAACACTGAAGCTTTCTTT. Protein sequence: CATWYPGTGGNTEAFF.